This T cell receptor beta chain derives from a study of blood T cell repertoires in COVID-19. For the study at large: Material from acute and convalescent COVID-19 was sourced from the United States, Italy and Spain.

This clone was seen more than once but under ten times. The CDR3 consists of 13 residues. V lost 6 bases, J lost 0 bases, and 8 bases lay in between. Assay: immunoSEQ multiplex PCR; the TCRdb copy retains only in-frame clones and omits some. The sample yields approximately 120,000 clones, 85% seen once. This chain uses TRBV12-3 or TRBV12-4 with TRBJ1-1; D not certain. Sequencing was performed on peripheral blood. The receptor was isolated from a human donor in a cohort sampled during active COVID-19. CDR3 loop: CASRPQLNTEAFF. In DNA form, the CDR3 reads TGTGCCAGCAGGCCACAGCTGAACACTGAAGCTTTCTTT.